These 30 T cell receptor beta chains originate from one sample sequenced in a study of OX40 agonist ivuxolimab in advanced cancers. Here immunoSEQ multiplex PCR was the method, and the copy in TCRdb shows in-frame clones only, minus some. Among tens of thousands of clones listed, about nine tenths were seen once. The sequencing used CD4+ or CD8+ T cells sorted from blood, collected in a trial of the OX40 agonist ivuxolimab. The receptor set was obtained from an adult with an advanced solid tumor such as melanoma, head and neck, liver or kidney cancer.

This clone was counted once. V usage is TRBV9 and J usage is TRBJ2-5; no clear D gene. The DNA matches TRBJ2-7 better at its end, which makes the J call doubtful. The CDR3 loop spans 10 amino acids. Germline assignment: CDR1 SGDLS and CDR2 YYNGEE. The CDR3 nucleotides are TGTGCCAGTCAACCCTACGAGCAGTACTTC. It specifies CASQPYEQYF.

The chain combines TRBV19 with TRBJ2-5; TRBD1 matches 7 bases. V gave up 8 bases and J gave up 3 bases; unmatched junction bases: 6. The germline V gene encodes CDR1 LNHDA and CDR2 SQIVND (reference sequence). The CDR3 runs to 13 residues. In DNA, the CDR3 is TGTGCCAGTCTAGGGGGCTTGAAAGAGACCCAGTACTTC. This encodes CASLGGLKETQYF.

This clone was observed a few times. The CDR3, as DNA: TGTGCCAGCAGCTTAATCGGAGTAGAAGCTTTCTTT. The encoded protein is CASSLIGVEAFF. This chain connects TRBV7-9 to TRBJ1-1; D call uncertain. Germline CDR1 reads SEHNR; CDR2 reads FQNEAQ (reference sequence). The CDR3 sequence is 12 residues long. Trimming stripped 2 bases from V and 8 bases from J, with 9 bases between.

Points on this clone: The germline gene is not matched at one end of the junction; a read error may be the cause. The CDR3 reads CASSLPLQDSIF. The CDR3 coding sequence is TGTGCCAGCAGTTTACCCCTACAGGATTCTATCTTC. The chain recombines TRBV28 with TRBJ2-1; D is perhaps TRBD1 (5 bases). This CDR3 region has 12 residues. Germline V gives CDR1 MDHEN, CDR2 SYDVKM. The full variable domain, its missing parts supplied by reference TRBV28 and TRBJ2-1, is DVKVTQSSRYLVKRTGEKVFLECVQDMDHENMFWYRQDPGLGLRLIYFSYDVKMKEKGDIPEGYSVSREKKERFSLILESASTNQTSMYLCASSLPLQDSIFGPGTRLTVL.

The chain is built from TRBV10-1 and TRBJ2-1, with a tentative D call TRBD1 (6 bases). V was shortened by 0 bases and J by 3 bases, with 9 bases between the two germline ends. The CDR3 loop spans 15 amino acids. Per the germline V gene, CDR1 is WNHNN and CDR2 is SYGVQD (reference sequence). CDR3 amino acids: CASSESTGYYNEQFF. The CDR3 region has the DNA TGCGCCAGCAGTGAGTCTACAGGGTACTACAATGAGCAGTTCTTC.

The chain couples TRBV18 to TRBJ2-3; D unclear. Germline V gene lookup returns CDR1 KGHSH and CDR2 LQKENI. V shed 2 bases and J shed 3 bases, with 9 bases lying between them. The CDR3 contains 14 residues. DNA of the CDR3: TGTGCCAGCTCACCAATCCGCGGTACAGATACGCAGTATTTT. Translating gives CASSPIRGTDTQYF. The entire variable domain, with the rest obtained from reference TRBV18 and TRBJ2-3, is as follows: NAGVMQNPRHLVRRRGQEARLRCSPMKGHSHVYWYRQLPEEGLKFMVYLQKENIIDESGMPKERFSAEFPKEGPSILRIQQVVRGDSAAYFCASSPIRGTDTQYFGPGTRLTVL.

The CDR3 DNA reads as TGCGCCAGCAGCTTACATGGGGACCAAGAGACCCAGTACTTC. This codes for CASSLHGDQETQYF. This sequence joins TRBV5-1 and TRBJ2-5; D gene ambiguous. The germline gives CDR1 SGHRS, CDR2 YFSETQ. V was pared by 2 bases and J by 0 bases, with 8 bases between. This CDR3 is 14 amino acids long. Variable domain in full (rest from reference TRBV5-1 and TRBJ2-5): KAGVTQTPRYLIKTRGQQVTLSCSPISGHRSVSWYQQTPGQGLQFLFEYFSETQRNKGNFPGRFSGRQFSNSRSEMNVSTLELGDSALYLCASSLHGDQETQYFGPGTRLLVL.

The CDR3 nucleotides read TGTGCCACCAGCATCCCTCTAAGGGAGGCTGCAGATACGCAGTATTTT. As protein: CATSIPLREAADTQYF. V is TRBV15 and J is TRBJ2-3, with D tentatively TRBD2 (6 bases). Per the germline V gene, CDR1 is LNHNV and CDR2 is YYDKDF (reference sequence). With 4 bases removed from V and 4 bases from J, the gap between germline ends came to 18 bases. This CDR3 has 16 residues.

This chain connects TRBV10-3 to TRBJ2-2, with D possibly TRBD2 on 5 matching bases. Germline loops: CDR1 ENHRY, CDR2 SYGVKD. This CDR3 is built from 12 residues. Trimming removed 10 bases at V and 1 base at J, with 7 bases between. CDR3 nucleotides: TGTGCCACTGCGGGGAACACCGGGGAGCTGTTTTTT. The encoded protein is CATAGNTGELFF.

The chain couples TRBV4-2 to TRBJ2-2; 10 bases are a match to TRBD1. The length of the CDR3 is 15 residues. With 4 bases clipped from V and 4 bases from J, the junction kept 3 bases outside the gene matches. CDR1 LGHNA and CDR2 YNFKEQ come from the germline V gene. The CDR3: CASSPGQGFTGELFF. DNA of the CDR3: TGTGCCAGCAGCCCGGGACAGGGGTTCACCGGGGAGCTGTTTTTT.

Here the CDR3 reads CASSGRYSNTEAFF. CDR3 sequence (DNA): TGTGCCAGCAGCGGGAGGTACTCCAACACTGAAGCTTTCTTT. The V call is TRBV6-5, the J call TRBJ1-1, with D unresolved. The germline CDR1 and CDR2 sequences are MNHEY and SVGAGI. This CDR3 is built from 14 residues. V was cut by 6 bases and J by 2 bases, with 13 bases left in between.

This chain uses TRBV10-3 with TRBJ1-5; D unclear. Germline V gene data show CDR1 as ENHRY and CDR2 as SYGVKD. The CDR3 covers 13 residues. V lost 3 bases and J 7 bases, leaving 10 bases between the germline ends. This chain's CDR3 is CAISDVVAQPQHF. The CDR3 DNA reads as TGTGCCATCAGTGACGTGGTTGCGCAGCCCCAGCATTTT.

The chain is built from TRBV2 and TRBJ2-3; either TRBD1 or TRBD2 may fit D (5 bases each). Trimming stripped 5 bases from V and 5 bases from J, with 11 bases between. The V gene's germline CDR1 is SNHLY and CDR2 FYNNEI. The CDR3 spans 13 residues. The CDR3 nucleotides are TGTGCCAGCAGTAGGGACCGCATAGATACGCAGTATTTT. This codes for CASSRDRIDTQYF.

With regard to this clone: One junction end disagrees with the germline gene, perhaps due to a read error. This chain uses TRBV9 with TRBJ2-7; tentative D call: TRBD1 (5 bases). The CDR3 covers 14 residues. Germline V gene sequence: CDR1 SGDLS, CDR2 YYNGEE. CDR3 region: CASSVETGSNEQYF. Here the CDR3 DNA reads TGTGCCAGCAGCGTAGAAACAGGCTCCAACGAGCAGTACTTC.

As for this clone: An end of the junction does not agree with germline; a read error may underlie this. This chain joins TRBV6-1 and TRBJ1-3; possibly TRBD1 for D (6 bases). This CDR3 region has 13 residues. The V gene's germline CDR1 is MNHNS and CDR2 SASEGT. Written as DNA, the CDR3 is TGTGTCAGCAGTGGGGGGGCCCCCAACACCATATATTTT. As protein: CVSSGGAPNTIYF.

The chain couples TRBV28 to TRBJ2-1; 8 nucleotides line up with TRBD1. CDR3 length equals 13 residues. Germline CDR1 and CDR2: MDHEN and SYDVKM. J was trimmed by 4 bases and V by 6 bases; bases with no gene match: 2. The CDR3 nucleotides are TGTGCCAGCAGGGGGACAGGATACAATGAGCAGTTCTTC. This sequence encodes CASRGTGYNEQFF.

J is TRBJ2-1 and V is TRBV21-1; the table's TRBD2 call for D was not verified on the DNA. TRBV21-1 is a pseudogene locus. The CDR3 has 16 amino acids. CDR3 DNA: TGTGCCAGCAGCAAAGTGGTAGCCCTGAGGTTCAATGAGCAGTTCTTC. Its translation is CASSKVVALRFNEQFF.

The rearrangement uses TRBV6-5 and TRBJ2-4; D not resolved. The V end lost 5 bases, the J end lost 0 bases, and 8 bases lay between the germline ends. In germline, CDR1 is MNHEY, CDR2 SVGAGI. This CDR3 has 14 amino acids. The CDR3 region is CASSTSLAKNIQYF. The CDR3 DNA reads TGTGCCAGCAGTACGTCCCTAGCCAAAAACATTCAGTACTTC.

The V call is TRBV5-4, the J call TRBJ1-6; D perhaps matches TRBD1 (6 bases). Germline V gene sequence: CDR1 SGHNT, CDR2 YYREEE (reference sequence). The CDR3 covers 16 residues. V dropped 4 bases and J dropped 8 bases, with 19 bases sitting between them. DNA of the CDR3: TGTGCCAGCAGCCACCTTCGGGGGGCTGTGGATTCACCCCTCCACTTT. Translated: CASSHLRGAVDSPLHF.

V and J are TRBV7-2 and TRBJ2-5; TRBD2 agrees at 10 bases. Germline lookup yields CDR1 SGHTA and CDR2 FQGNSA. The CDR3 is 17 residues long. Unmatched junction bases numbered 15, after V lost 4 bases and J lost 7 bases. The CDR3 bases are TGTGCCAGCAGCTCCACTCTACCTGGACTAGCGGTGACGACCCAGTACTTC. Encoded protein: CASSSTLPGLAVTTQYF. Using reference TRBV7-2 and TRBJ2-5 for the parts outside the CDR3, the full variable domain is GAGVSQSPSNKVTEKGKDVELRCDPISGHTALYWYRQSLGQGLEFLIYFQGNSAPDKSGLPSDRFSAERTGGSVSTLTIQRTQQEDSAVYLCASSSTLPGLAVTTQYFGPGTRLLVL.

The rearrangement joins TRBV19 to TRBJ2-2; maybe TRBD1 (6 bases). With 10 bases removed from V and 0 bases from J, the gap between germline ends came to 18 bases. The CDR3 is 16 residues long. Germline CDR1 LNHDA, CDR2 SQIVND (reference sequence). This CDR3 is CATTHIRGSNTGELFF. The CDR3 DNA reads TGTGCCACCACCCATATCAGGGGTTCGAACACCGGGGAGCTGTTTTTT.

For the CDR3, the DNA is TGTGCCAGCAGCTTGTCAGCACGCTCTGGGGCCAACGTCCTGACTTTC. Protein: CASSLSARSGANVLTF. The V call is TRBV5-4, the J call TRBJ2-6; D gene ambiguous. The V gene's germline CDR1 is SGHNT and CDR2 YYREEE (reference sequence). With 1 base removed from V and 0 bases from J, the gap between germline ends came to 8 bases. This CDR3 has 16 amino acids.

V usage is TRBV28 and J usage is TRBJ2-1; TRBD1 agrees at 10 bases. Trimming cost V 6 bases and J 9 bases; bases outside gene matches: 11. This CDR3 has 15 residues. CDR1 and CDR2 (germline): MDHEN, SYDVKM. The CDR3 DNA is TGTGCCAGCAGGGGACAGGGGAGGAAGAATGGTGAGCAGTTCTTC. It encodes CASRGQGRKNGEQFF.

This chain links TRBV6-5 with TRBJ1-1; 10 bases fit TRBD1. V shed 6 bases and J 6 bases; nucleotides not matched to a gene: 7. This CDR3 region has 14 residues. CDR1 MNHEY and CDR2 SVGAGI come from the germline V gene. CDR3 in DNA: TGTGCCAGCAGATCCGGGACAGGGGACCCTGAAGCTTTCTTT. Its translation is CASRSGTGDPEAFF.

The chain uses TRBV11-1 and TRBJ2-2; D is tentatively TRBD1 or TRBD2 (5 bases each). In germline, CDR1 is SGHAT, CDR2 FQDESV (reference sequence). The CDR3 totals 16 residues. V was trimmed by 5 bases and J by 6 bases, leaving 19 bases between them. The CDR3 protein is CASSPVKFEGSGELFF. DNA of the CDR3: TGTGCCAGCAGCCCGGTTAAATTCGAGGGGTCCGGGGAGCTGTTTTTT.

In DNA, the CDR3 is TGTGCCAGCAGCCCGGTACCTACTAGGACCGGGGAGCTGTTTTTT. As protein: CASSPVPTRTGELFF. The genes are TRBV5-4 and TRBJ2-2; tentatively, D is TRBD2 (5 bases). The CDR3 has 15 residues. CDR1 and CDR2 (germline): SGHNT, YYREEE (reference sequence). Trimming took 4 bases from V and 5 from J, leaving 15 bases between them.

Here the CDR3 reads CASSLEGLRSYEQYF. The CDR3 DNA is TGTGCCAGCAGCTTGGAGGGACTACGGTCCTACGAGCAGTACTTC. This chain connects TRBV5-4 to TRBJ2-5, with 7 bases identical to TRBD2. Near its end, the DNA agrees better with TRBJ2-7, so the J call may be wrong. The CDR3 covers 15 residues. CDR1 SGHNT and CDR2 YYREEE come from the germline V gene (reference sequence).

The chain has TRBV9 and TRBJ1-3, with D possibly being TRBD1 (6 bases). The germline V gene encodes CDR1 SGDLS and CDR2 YYNGEE. CDR3 length: 16 residues. With 6 bases removed from V and 0 bases from J, the gap between germline ends came to 16 bases. This chain's CDR3 is CASTAGTHVSGNTIYF. The CDR3 region has the DNA TGTGCCAGCACCGCGGGGACACACGTCTCTGGAAACACCATATATTTT.

V and J are TRBV27 and TRBJ1-2; possible D gene TRBD1, 5 bases. Germline lookup yields CDR1 MNHEY and CDR2 SMNVEV (reference sequence). V was shortened by 5 bases and J by 1 base, with 14 bases between the two germline ends. The CDR3 has 15 amino acids. CDR3 sequence reads: CASSTMGGFNYGYTF. The CDR3 DNA reads TGTGCCAGCAGTACCATGGGGGGATTTAACTATGGCTACACCTTC.

Written as DNA, the CDR3 is TGCGCCAGCAGCTCTAAAAATCCTCCCGGGGCCGATCAGCCCCAGCATTTT. This encodes CASSSKNPPGADQPQHF. This chain joins TRBV5-1 and TRBJ1-5; D possibly corresponds to TRBD1 (5 bases). CDR3 length equals 17 residues. Germline-derived CDR1 and CDR2 are SGHRS and YFSETQ. The germline V and J ends were trimmed by 3 bases and 5 bases, with 21 bases remaining between them.